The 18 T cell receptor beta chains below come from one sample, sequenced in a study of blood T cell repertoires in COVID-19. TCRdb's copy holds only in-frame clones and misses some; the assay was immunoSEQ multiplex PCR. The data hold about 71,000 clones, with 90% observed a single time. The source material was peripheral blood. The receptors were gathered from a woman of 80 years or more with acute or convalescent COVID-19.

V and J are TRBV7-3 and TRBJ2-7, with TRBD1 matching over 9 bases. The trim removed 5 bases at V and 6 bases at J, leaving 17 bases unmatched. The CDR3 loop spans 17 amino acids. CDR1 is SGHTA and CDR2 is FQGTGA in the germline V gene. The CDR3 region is CASSPLGGTGTMSEQYF. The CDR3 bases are TGTGCCAGCAGCCCACTCGGCGGGACAGGGACCATGAGCGAGCAGTACTTC.

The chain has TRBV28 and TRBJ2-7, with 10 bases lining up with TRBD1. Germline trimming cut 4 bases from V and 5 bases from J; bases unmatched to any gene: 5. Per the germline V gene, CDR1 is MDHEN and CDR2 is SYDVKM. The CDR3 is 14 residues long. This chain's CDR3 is CASSSPDRGHEQYF. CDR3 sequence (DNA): TGTGCCAGCAGTTCACCTGACAGGGGGCACGAGCAGTACTTC.

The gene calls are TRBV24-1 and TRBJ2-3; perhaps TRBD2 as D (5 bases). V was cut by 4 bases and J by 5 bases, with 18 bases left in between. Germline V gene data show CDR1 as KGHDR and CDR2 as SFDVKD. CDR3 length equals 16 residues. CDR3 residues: CATSEPSSGEGDTQYF. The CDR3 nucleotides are TGTGCCACCAGTGAACCTAGCTCTGGAGAGGGAGATACGCAGTATTTT.

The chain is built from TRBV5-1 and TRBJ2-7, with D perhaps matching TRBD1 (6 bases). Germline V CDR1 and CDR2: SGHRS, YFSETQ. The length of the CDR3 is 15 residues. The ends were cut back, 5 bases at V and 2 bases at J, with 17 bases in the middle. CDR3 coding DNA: TGCGCCAGCAGTACGCCGGGACAAGGGACCTACGAGCAGTACTTC. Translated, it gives CASSTPGQGTYEQYF.

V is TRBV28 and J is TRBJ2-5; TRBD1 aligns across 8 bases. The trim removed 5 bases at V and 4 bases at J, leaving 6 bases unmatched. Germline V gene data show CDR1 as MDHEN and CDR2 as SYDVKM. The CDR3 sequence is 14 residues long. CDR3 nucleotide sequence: TGTGCCAGCAGTACGTGGACAGGGTTAGAGACCCAGTACTTC. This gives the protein CASSTWTGLETQYF. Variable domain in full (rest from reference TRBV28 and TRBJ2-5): DVKVTQSSRYLVKRTGEKVFLECVQDMDHENMFWYRQDPGLGLRLIYFSYDVKMKEKGDIPEGYSVSREKKERFSLILESASTNQTSMYLCASSTWTGLETQYFGPGTRLLVL.

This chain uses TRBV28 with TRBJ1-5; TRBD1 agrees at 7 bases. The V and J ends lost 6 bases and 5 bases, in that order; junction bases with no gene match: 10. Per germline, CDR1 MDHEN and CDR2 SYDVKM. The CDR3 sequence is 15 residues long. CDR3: CASRTLQGQYQPQHF. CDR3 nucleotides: TGTGCCAGCAGAACCCTACAGGGGCAGTATCAGCCCCAGCATTTT.

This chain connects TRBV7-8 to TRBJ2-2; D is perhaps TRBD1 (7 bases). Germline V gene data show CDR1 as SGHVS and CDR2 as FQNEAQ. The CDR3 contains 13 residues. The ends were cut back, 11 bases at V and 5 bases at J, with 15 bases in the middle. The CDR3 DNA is TGTGCCCAGCGGACAGGACTAACCGGGGAGCTGTTTTTT. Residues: CAQRTGLTGELFF.

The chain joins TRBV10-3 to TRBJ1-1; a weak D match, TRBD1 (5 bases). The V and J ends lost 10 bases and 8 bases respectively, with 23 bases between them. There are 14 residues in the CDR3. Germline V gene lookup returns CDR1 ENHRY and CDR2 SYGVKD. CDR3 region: CATERMGLGKEAFF. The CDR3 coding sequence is TGTGCCACCGAAAGAATGGGGCTAGGAAAAGAAGCTTTCTTT.

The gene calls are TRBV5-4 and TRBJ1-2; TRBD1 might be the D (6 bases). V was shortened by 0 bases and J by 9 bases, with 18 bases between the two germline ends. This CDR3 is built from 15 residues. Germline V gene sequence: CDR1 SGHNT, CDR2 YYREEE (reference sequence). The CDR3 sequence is CASSLEVGQGMSYTF. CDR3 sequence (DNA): TGTGCCAGCAGCTTGGAAGTAGGGCAGGGGATGAGCTACACCTTC.

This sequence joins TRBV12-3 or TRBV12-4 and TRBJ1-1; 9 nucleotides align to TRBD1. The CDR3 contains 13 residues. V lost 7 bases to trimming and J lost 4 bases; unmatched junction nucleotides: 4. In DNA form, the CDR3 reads TGTGCCAGCAAAACAGGGGGCGTCACTGAAGCTTTCTTT. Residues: CASKTGGVTEAFF.

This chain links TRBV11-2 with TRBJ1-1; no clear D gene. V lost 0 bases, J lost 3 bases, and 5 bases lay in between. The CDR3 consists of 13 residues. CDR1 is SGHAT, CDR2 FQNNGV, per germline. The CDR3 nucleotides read TGTGCCAGCAGCTTAGACCGAGACACTGAAGCTTTCTTT. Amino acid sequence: CASSLDRDTEAFF.

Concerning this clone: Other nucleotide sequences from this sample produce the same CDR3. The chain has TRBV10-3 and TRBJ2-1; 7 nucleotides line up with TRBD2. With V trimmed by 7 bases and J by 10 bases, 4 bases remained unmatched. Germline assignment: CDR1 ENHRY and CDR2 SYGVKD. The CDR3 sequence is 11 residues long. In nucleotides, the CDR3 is TGTGCCATCACGGGGGGTGGCGAGCAGTTCTTC. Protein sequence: CAITGGGEQFF.

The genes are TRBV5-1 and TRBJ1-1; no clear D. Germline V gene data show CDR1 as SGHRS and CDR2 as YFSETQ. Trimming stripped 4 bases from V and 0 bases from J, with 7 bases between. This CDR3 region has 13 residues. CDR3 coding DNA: TGCGCCAGCAGCGCCCAGATGAACACTGAAGCTTTCTTT. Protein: CASSAQMNTEAFF.

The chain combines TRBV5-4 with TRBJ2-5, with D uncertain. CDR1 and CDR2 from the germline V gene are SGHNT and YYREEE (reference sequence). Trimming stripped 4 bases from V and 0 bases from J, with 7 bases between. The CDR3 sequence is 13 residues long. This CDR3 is CASSLEYQETQYF. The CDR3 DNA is TGTGCCAGCAGCCTAGAGTACCAAGAGACCCAGTACTTC. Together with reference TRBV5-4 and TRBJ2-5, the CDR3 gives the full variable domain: ETGVTQSPTHLIKTRGQQVTLRCSSQSGHNTVSWYQQALGQGPQFIFQYYREEENGRGNFPPRFSGLQFPNYSSELNVNALELDDSALYLCASSLEYQETQYFGPGTRLLVL.

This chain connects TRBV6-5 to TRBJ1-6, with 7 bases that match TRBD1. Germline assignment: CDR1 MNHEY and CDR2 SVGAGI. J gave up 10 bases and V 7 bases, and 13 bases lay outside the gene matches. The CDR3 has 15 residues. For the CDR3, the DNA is TGTGCCAGCACAAGGACCGGGACAGCAAACTCACCCCTCCACTTT. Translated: CASTRTGTANSPLHF.

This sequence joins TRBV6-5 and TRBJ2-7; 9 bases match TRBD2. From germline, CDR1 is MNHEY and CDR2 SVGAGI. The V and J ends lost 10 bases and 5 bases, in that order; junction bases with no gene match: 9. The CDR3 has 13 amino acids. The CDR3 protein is CATKGGLAHEQYF. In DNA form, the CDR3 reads TGTGCCACCAAGGGGGGACTAGCCCACGAGCAGTACTTC.

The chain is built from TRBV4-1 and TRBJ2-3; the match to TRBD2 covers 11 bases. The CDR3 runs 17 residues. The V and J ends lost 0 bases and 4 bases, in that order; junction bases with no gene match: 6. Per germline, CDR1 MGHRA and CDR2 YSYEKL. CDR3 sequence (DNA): TGCGCCAGCAGCCAAGATATTAGCGGGAGGGGGTCAGATACGCAGTATTTT. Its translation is CASSQDISGRGSDTQYF.

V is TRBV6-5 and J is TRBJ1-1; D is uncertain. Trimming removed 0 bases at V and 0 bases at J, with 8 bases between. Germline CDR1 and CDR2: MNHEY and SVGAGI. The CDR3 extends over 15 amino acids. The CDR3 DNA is TGTGCCAGCAGTTACTCGGGAGGGATGAACACTGAAGCTTTCTTT. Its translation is CASSYSGGMNTEAFF.